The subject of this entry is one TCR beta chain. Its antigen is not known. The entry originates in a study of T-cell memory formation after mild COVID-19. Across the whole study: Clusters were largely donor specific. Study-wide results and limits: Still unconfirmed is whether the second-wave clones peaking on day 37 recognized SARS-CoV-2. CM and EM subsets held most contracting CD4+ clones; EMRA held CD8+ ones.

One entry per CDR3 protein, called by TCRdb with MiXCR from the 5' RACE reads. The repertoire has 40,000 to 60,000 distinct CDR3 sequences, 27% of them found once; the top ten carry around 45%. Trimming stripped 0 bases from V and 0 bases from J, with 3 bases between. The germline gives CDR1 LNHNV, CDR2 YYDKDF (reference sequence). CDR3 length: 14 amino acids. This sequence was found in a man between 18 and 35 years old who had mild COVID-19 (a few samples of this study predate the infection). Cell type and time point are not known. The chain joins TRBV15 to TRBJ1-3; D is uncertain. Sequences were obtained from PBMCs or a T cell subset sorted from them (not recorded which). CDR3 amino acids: CATSRDLSGNTIYF. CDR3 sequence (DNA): TGTGCCACCAGCAGAGATCTCTCTGGAAACACCATATATTTT. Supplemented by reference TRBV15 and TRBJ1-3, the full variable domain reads DAMVIQNPRYQVTQFGKPVTLSCSQTLNHNVMYWYQQKSSQAPKLLFHYYDKDFNNEADTPDNFQSRRPNTSFCFLDIRSPGLGDTAMYLCATSRDLSGNTIYFGEGSWLTVV.